This T cell receptor beta chain was documented in a study of somatic mutations in cytotoxic T cells in rheumatoid arthritis. Study background: Right after diagnosis, and before any treatment had started, patient peripheral blood (about 29 ml EDTA) was drawn. Nearly 100% purity was obtained when some V beta antibody-stained T-cell populations were flow-sorted; these included V beta1+ cells sequenced for TCRB.

This clone is labeled large. In the original processing: There were rare matches between patient CD8+ clones larger than 1% and published virus-specific TCRB sequences. Only in-frame clones appear in the TCRdb table, and some are missing; sequencing was by immunoSEQ multiplex PCR. For V, J and clone size, that table is used; D and trimming come from the DNA. Among fewer than 14,000 clones, roughly 74% were seen once, and the ten largest hold more than 35%. Germline-derived CDR1 and CDR2 are SGHDT and YYEEEE. The CDR3 covers 14 residues. Trimming took 4 bases from V and 7 from J, leaving 14 bases between them.

The receptor comes from an adult with rheumatoid arthritis. This chain joins TRBV5-6 and TRBJ1-4, with D maybe TRBD1 (6 bases). The sequencing input was CD8+ T cells sorted from blood. The CDR3 DNA is TGTGCCAGCAGCAAGGGGGTCTGGGCTGAAAAACTGTTTTTT. This gives the protein CASSKGVWAEKLFF.